A selection of T cell receptor beta chains follows, all from one sample in a study of cytomegalovirus exposure and HLA in healthy donors. The table came from immunoSEQ multiplex PCR; TCRdb's copy has only in-frame clones and leaves some out. The sample has roughly 100,000 clones, 60% to 85% seen once. The specimen was PBMCs. These receptors originate from a woman aged 40-49 years in good health and CMV-seronegative. CDR3s include the opening cysteine and the closing phenylalanine or tryptophan. The D gene is left open where the match is weak. Part of the rows lack a size; the others show once, few, many or a class for expanded clones.

d_call	j_call	v_call	clone_size	cdr3_nt	cdr3_aa
.	TRBJ2-7	TRBV5-8	.	TGTGCCAGCAGCTTGGGAACAGTCAACTACGAGCAGTACTTC	CASSLGTVNYEQYF
TRBD2	TRBJ2-2	TRBV4-2	.	TGTGCCAGCAGCCAAGCGAAGGCGGGGGACTACACCGGGGAGCTGTTTTTT	CASSQAKAGDYTGELFF
.	TRBJ2-4	TRBV6-1	.	TGTGCCAGCAGGAACAGGGCGGAAAACATTCAGTACTTC	CASRNRAENIQYF
TRBD1	TRBJ1-5	TRBV6-1	few	TGTGCCAGCAGTGATAAAGCAGGGGGTCGTCAGCCCCAGCATTTT	CASSDKAGGRQPQHF
TRBD1	TRBJ1-2	TRBV6-1	.	TGTGCCAGCAGCGAGGGGCTACAGGGGGCCTATGGCTACACCTTC	CASSEGLQGAYGYTF
.	TRBJ2-1	TRBV13	.	TGTGCCAGCAGCTTCAGCGATGAGCAGTTCTTC	CASSFSDEQFF
TRBD1	TRBJ1-5	TRBV6-1	.	TGTGCCAGCAGTGAAGGGACAGGGGCTCAGCCCCAGCATTTT	CASSEGTGAQPQHF
.	TRBJ2-5	TRBV4-1	.	TGCGCCAGCAGCCGTACGGGACTTAACCAAGAGACCCAGTACTTC	CASSRTGLNQETQYF
TRBD2	TRBJ2-5	TRBV5-1	.	TGCGCCAGCAGCTTGGAAAGCGGGGGGCCGGGAAAGACCCAGTACTTC	CASSLESGGPGKTQYF
.	TRBJ1-4	TRBV5-6	few	TGTGCCAGCAGCTACAAAGGACGGGCAGGGGATTTGAAACTGTTTTTT	CASSYKGRAGDLKLFF
.	TRBJ1-2	TRBV11-2	.	TGTGCCAGCAGCTTAGATGAGGGCGGCTATGGCTACACCTTC	CASSLDEGGYGYTF
TRBD2	TRBJ2-5	TRBV30	.	TGTGCCTGGAGTTTCGAGCGGGGAGAAGAGACCCAGTACTTC	CAWSFERGEETQYF
TRBD1	TRBJ1-2	TRBV19	.	TGTGCCAGTAGTATGCGCGCAGGGGGCGACTATGGCTACACCTTC	CASSMRAGGDYGYTF
.	TRBJ1-6	TRBV7-9	.	TGTGCCAGCAGCTTAGGAGGAGGGATGGGTTCACCCCTCCACTTT	CASSLGGGMGSPLHF
.	TRBJ1-5	TRBV6-5	.	TGTGCCAGCAGCCTGGAGGGGTTTGGGAATCAGCCCCAGCATTTT	CASSLEGFGNQPQHF
.	TRBJ1-1	TRBV11-2	.	TGTGCCAGCAGCTTCTCCCCGGGGGTGGGAGCTGAAGCTTTCTTT	CASSFSPGVGAEAFF
.	TRBJ1-6	TRBV6-6	once	TGTGCCAGCAGTGCCTCGACAGCGAATAATTCACCCCTCCACTTT	CASSASTANNSPLHF
.	TRBJ2-3	TRBV2	.	TGTGCCAGCGAGCTCCTACCGGGGCGGGGATCCCCCGATACGCAGTATTTT	CASELLPGRGSPDTQYF
.	TRBJ1-1	TRBV14	.	TGTGCCAGCAGCCCCGTCTGGGGGCCTAACACTGAAGCTTTCTTT	CASSPVWGPNTEAFF
TRBD1	TRBJ1-1	TRBV9	.	TGTGCCAGCAGCGTCCCCAGGGACAGGCCGGTCACTGAAGCTTTCTTT	CASSVPRDRPVTEAFF
.	TRBJ2-5	TRBV7-3	.	TGTGCCAGCAGCTTAAGGGCCGTATCCCCCATCGAGACCCAGTACTTC	CASSLRAVSPIETQYF
TRBD1	TRBJ2-3	TRBV2	.	TGTGCCAGCAGGGGACAGGGTGCGGATACGCAGTATTTT	CASRGQGADTQYF
TRBD1	TRBJ1-1	TRBV7-2	.	TGTGCCAGCAGCCCATATATGCCGACAGGGGCCGACACTGAAGCTTTCTTT	CASSPYMPTGADTEAFF
.	TRBJ2-7	TRBV28	.	TGTGCCAGCAGTTCAAACAGGGACTACGAGCAGTACTTC	CASSSNRDYEQYF
.	TRBJ2-3	TRBV11-2	few	TGTGCCAGCAGCTTATGGGAGGTCTCTAGCACAGATACGCAGTATTTT	CASSLWEVSSTDTQYF
.	TRBJ1-2	TRBV4-2	.	TGTGCCAGCAGCCCCCAGGTGTCTACTAACTATGGCTACACCTTC	CASSPQVSTNYGYTF
.	TRBJ2-7	TRBV7-2	few	TGTGCCAGCAGCTTATTGACTACCTACGAGCAGTACTTC	CASSLLTTYEQYF
.	TRBJ1-1	TRBV5-6	.	TGTGCCAGCAGTTCCCTCCCCGGGACATCAAGGGCTGAAGCTTTCTTT	CASSSLPGTSRAEAFF
TRBD2	TRBJ2-5	TRBV6-5	.	TGTGCCAGCAGTGGGGACTTCCGGGGGGCCCAGTACTTC	CASSGDFRGAQYF
TRBD1	TRBJ1-2	TRBV2	.	TGTGCCAGCAGAGCTTGGGACAGGGTGGACTATGGCTACACCTTC	CASRAWDRVDYGYTF
.	TRBJ2-7	TRBV7-3	.	TGTGCCAGCAGCCCTTCCAGGCAGGCCCGGCACGAGCAGTACTTC	CASSPSRQARHEQYF
.	TRBJ2-2	TRBV6-5	.	TGTGCCAGCAGACCCCAGGGCACCGGGGAGCTGTTTTTT	CASRPQGTGELFF
.	TRBJ1-1	TRBV7-9	.	TGTGCCAGCAGCTTAACAAGCGGACCTTCTGAAGCTTTCTTT	CASSLTSGPSEAFF
TRBD2	TRBJ2-5	TRBV19	.	TGTGCCAGTAGTATAGCAGCGGGGGCCGGGACCCAGTACTTC	CASSIAAGAGTQYF
.	TRBJ1-1	TRBV13	.	TGTGCCAGCAGGTTGGCAGGGGAGGGCACTGAAGCTTTCTTT	CASRLAGEGTEAFF
.	TRBJ1-1	TRBV6-6	.	TGTGCCAGCAGTTACTACCAGTTGAACACTGAAGCTTTCTTT	CASSYYQLNTEAFF
TRBD2	TRBJ2-7	TRBV4-2	few	TGTGCCAGCAGCCAAGATCTAGCGGACTACGAGCAGTACTTC	CASSQDLADYEQYF
TRBD1	TRBJ1-1	TRBV5-6	few	TGTGCCAGCAGCTTGGGGACAGGGTCGACTGAAGCTTTCTTT	CASSLGTGSTEAFF
TRBD1	TRBJ2-2	TRBV27	once	TGTGCCAGCAGGGGGACAGGGATCGGCACCGGGGAGCTGTTTTTT	CASRGTGIGTGELFF
.	TRBJ2-1	TRBV7-3	.	TGTGCCAGCAGCGCCAAGGGAGCCTACAATGAGCAGTTCTTC	CASSAKGAYNEQFF
TRBD1	TRBJ2-7	TRBV6-1	.	TGTGCCAGCGACCTCAGGGGGCGAGACGACGAGCAGTACTTC	CASDLRGRDDEQYF
.	TRBJ2-3	TRBV30	.	TGTGCCTGGAAGCAGCAGGGGACCCGCACAGATACGCAGTATTTT	CAWKQQGTRTDTQYF
TRBD1	TRBJ1-5	TRBV28	once	TGTGCCAGCAGTTTGGGAGGACAGGCAGGGCAGCCCCAGCATTTT	CASSLGGQAGQPQHF
TRBD1	TRBJ2-4	TRBV6-1	.	TGTGCCAGCAGTAACCGGGACAGGGGCGTCATTCAGTACTTC	CASSNRDRGVIQYF
.	TRBJ2-7	TRBV5-1	.	TGCGCCAGCAGCTTAACCGGGAGTCACTACGAGCAGTACTTC	CASSLTGSHYEQYF
.	TRBJ1-1	TRBV28	.	TGTGCCAGCAGTTTAGAGGTCAGCGGAGCTTTCTTT	CASSLEVSGAFF
.	TRBJ2-3	TRBV18	.	TGTGCCAGCTCACATACGGGGAAAAGATACACAGATACGCAGTATTTT	CASSHTGKRYTDTQYF
.	TRBJ2-3	TRBV5-1	.	TGCGCCAGCAGTGAGGAGGCAGATACGCAGTATTTT	CASSEEADTQYF
.	TRBJ1-5	TRBV4-2	few	TGTGCCAGCAGCCAAGTTTTAGGACAGCAAAATCAGCCCCAGCATTTT	CASSQVLGQQNQPQHF
.	TRBJ1-1	TRBV4-1	.	TGCGCCAGCAGCCAAGTCGTCAGCCTAGTGAACACTGAAGCTTTCTTT	CASSQVVSLVNTEAFF
TRBD1	TRBJ1-1	TRBV7-9	once	TGTGCCAGCAGCTCTAGAAGGGACAGGGAATTTGAAGCTTTCTTT	CASSSRRDREFEAFF
.	TRBJ1-2	TRBV7-9	.	TGTGCCAGCAGCCTCCCCTTGGGAGGGACGGATGGCTACACCTTC	CASSLPLGGTDGYTF
TRBD1	TRBJ1-4	TRBV2	.	TGTGCCAGCAGCCGACAGGGGGAACTTGAAAAACTGTTTTTT	CASSRQGELEKLFF
.	TRBJ1-2	TRBV6-5	.	TGTGCCAGCAGTTACGACAGCAACTATGGCTACACCTTC	CASSYDSNYGYTF
TRBD2	TRBJ2-1	TRBV11-1	.	TGTGCCAGCAGTACCGGGACTAGCGGGGTTAGCTCCTACAATGAGCAGTTCTTC	CASSTGTSGVSSYNEQFF
TRBD2	TRBJ2-7	TRBV30	.	TGTGCCTGGAGTCCCCTGGGACTAGCGGGGGACTACGAGCAGTACTTC	CAWSPLGLAGDYEQYF